The 13 T cell receptor beta chains presented below share a single source sample, sequenced in a study of blood T cell repertoires in COVID-19. Measured with immunoSEQ multiplex PCR; TCRdb has only the in-frame clones, and not every one. The sample has about 180,000 clones, about 91% seen once. Sequences were obtained from PBMCs or T cells enriched from blood (not recorded which). Receptors were obtained from a woman between 40 and 50 years old with acute COVID-19.

V gene TRBV20-1 combines with J gene TRBJ1-5; the D is unclear. V gave up 6 bases and J gave up 4 bases, with 7 bases separating them. CDR3 size: 11 residues. Germline CDR1 and CDR2: DFQATT and SNEGSKA (reference sequence). The CDR3 is CSAARNQPQHF. In DNA form, the CDR3 reads TGCAGTGCGGCCAGAAATCAGCCCCAGCATTTT.

This chain connects TRBV7-2 to TRBJ2-5; 8 bases line up with TRBD1. V dropped 5 bases and J dropped 4; count of bases not matched to a gene: 3. Germline-derived CDR1 and CDR2 are SGHTA and FQGNSA. The CDR3 length is 13 residues. CDR3 amino acids: CASSRDRGETQYF. The CDR3 nucleotides read TGTGCCAGCAGCCGAGACAGGGGAGAGACCCAGTACTTC. Full variable domain (remainder filled in from reference TRBV7-2 and TRBJ2-5): GAGVSQSPSNKVTEKGKDVELRCDPISGHTALYWYRQSLGQGLEFLIYFQGNSAPDKSGLPSDRFSAERTGGSVSTLTIQRTQQEDSAVYLCASSRDRGETQYFGPGTRLLVL.

The rearrangement links TRBV10-3 to TRBJ1-2; 8 bases are shared with TRBD1. With 8 bases clipped from V and 4 bases from J, the junction kept 0 bases outside the gene matches. CDR3 size: 11 residues. Germline CDR1 reads ENHRY; CDR2 reads SYGVKD. DNA of the CDR3: TGTGCCATCGGACAGGGCTATGGCTACACCTTC. Translating gives CAIGQGYGYTF.

This clone was recorded once. The J gene is TRBJ2-7, the V gene TRBV5-1, with D possibly TRBD1 on 6 matching bases. Trimming stripped 2 bases from V and 7 bases from J, with 13 bases between. The CDR3 length is 13 residues. Germline assignment: CDR1 SGHRS and CDR2 YFSETQ. DNA for the CDR3: TGCGCCAGCAGCTTTTCGACAGGCCGGGAGCAGTACTTC. It yields the protein CASSFSTGREQYF. Combining the CDR3 with reference TRBV5-1 and TRBJ2-7 gives the whole variable domain KAGVTQTPRYLIKTRGQQVTLSCSPISGHRSVSWYQQTPGQGLQFLFEYFSETQRNKGNFPGRFSGRQFSNSRSEMNVSTLELGDSALYLCASSFSTGREQYFGPGTRLTVT.

V and J are TRBV7-8 and TRBJ2-7, with TRBD2 matching 12 bases. The CDR3 spans 15 residues. Germline loops: CDR1 SGHVS, CDR2 FQNEAQ. V was clipped by 5 bases and J by 1 base; unmatched bases: 3. The CDR3 region has the DNA TGTGCCAGCAGCCTGACTAGCGGGGGATCCTACGAGCAGTACTTC. Translated: CASSLTSGGSYEQYF.

The gene calls are TRBV30 and TRBJ1-4, with D possibly TRBD1 on 6 matching bases. The germline V gene has CDR1 GTSNPN and CDR2 SVGIG (reference sequence). The CDR3 totals 13 residues. V lost 0 bases and J 7 bases, leaving 9 bases between the germline ends. CDR3 nucleotide sequence: TGTGCCTGGAGTGTACGAGGGGGTGAAAAACTGTTTTTT. Encoded protein: CAWSVRGGEKLFF.

The chain recombines TRBV6-2 or TRBV6-3 with TRBJ2-3, with TRBD2 matching over 8 bases. J was trimmed by 1 base and V by 5 bases; bases with no gene match: 11. This CDR3 region has 17 residues. Germline CDR1 is MNHEY and CDR2 is SVGEGT. CDR3 sequence reads: CASSPGTRVFGTDTQYF. CDR3 bases: TGTGCCAGCAGTCCCGGGACTAGAGTATTCGGCACAGATACGCAGTATTTT.

This clone has only a few counts. The chain has TRBV5-6 and TRBJ1-1; D is possibly TRBD1 (5 bases). The germline gives CDR1 SGHDT, CDR2 YYEEEE. The CDR3 is made up of 14 amino acids. V was pared by 0 bases and J by 9 bases, with 15 bases between. The CDR3 bases are TGTGCCAGCAGCTTGGCCGGGGGGTTGAGTAAAGCTTTCTTT. This gives the protein CASSLAGGLSKAFF. Looking up the rest from reference TRBV5-6 and TRBJ1-1 gives the full variable domain: DAGVTQSPTHLIKTRGQQVTLRCSPKSGHDTVSWYQQALGQGPQFIFQYYEEEERQRGNFPDRFSGHQFPNYSSELNVNALLLGDSALYLCASSLAGGLSKAFFGQGTRLTVV.

The J gene is TRBJ1-2, the V gene TRBV2, with 7 bases aligning to TRBD1. This CDR3 is 12 amino acids long. V was clipped by 4 bases and J by 5 bases; unmatched bases: 1. Germline V gene data show CDR1 as SNHLY and CDR2 as FYNNEI. The CDR3 coding sequence is TGTGCCAGCAGTGGGACAGGTTATGGCTACACCTTC. It is translated as CASSGTGYGYTF.

The chain is built from TRBV18 and TRBJ1-5; TRBD1 matches 10 bases. Germline CDR1 is KGHSH and CDR2 is LQKENI. The CDR3 is 15 amino acids. J lost 5 bases, V lost 4 bases, and 5 bases had no gene match. CDR3 amino acids: CASSLTGTGDQPQHF. The CDR3 nucleotides are TGTGCCAGCTCACTCACCGGGACAGGGGATCAGCCCCAGCATTTT.

The rearrangement links TRBV28 to TRBJ1-1, with D possibly matching TRBD1 (6 bases). CDR1 MDHEN and CDR2 SYDVKM come from the germline V gene. V shed 5 bases and J shed 4 bases, with 14 bases lying between them. This CDR3 spans 14 amino acids. CDR3: CASSISRGTTEAFF. The CDR3 DNA reads as TGTGCCAGCAGTATCAGCAGGGGAACCACTGAAGCTTTCTTT.

The rearrangement joins TRBV28 to TRBJ1-6; D may be TRBD1 (5 bases). Trimming shortened V by 8 bases and J by 7 bases, and 21 bases separated the two germline ends. This CDR3 is 16 amino acids long. CDR1 is MDHEN and CDR2 is SYDVKM in the germline V gene. The CDR3 loop is CASSKGAGRSNSPLHF. The CDR3 bases are TGTGCCAGCTCCAAAGGGGCAGGGCGGAGCAATTCACCCCTCCACTTT.

The CDR3 DNA reads TGTGCCAGCAGTCTACAGGGGAAGACCCAGTACTTC. Encoded protein: CASSLQGKTQYF. The V call is TRBV6-2 or TRBV6-3, the J call TRBJ2-5; TRBD1 matches at 7 bases. Germline V CDR1 and CDR2: MNHEY, SVGEGT. CDR3 length equals 12 residues. The V segment lost 5 bases and the J segment 6 bases; nucleotides outside the gene matches: 3.